What follows are 19 T cell receptor beta chains derived from one specimen sequenced in a study of blood T cell repertoires in COVID-19. Profiling relied on immunoSEQ multiplex PCR, and the TCRdb table lists in-frame clones only, not all of them. The sample comprises roughly 60,000 clones, roughly 89% of which are singletons, and approximately 5% rests with the top ten. The sample was peripheral blood. The receptors originated from a human donor in a cohort sampled during active COVID-19.

The V and J genes are TRBV10-3 and TRBJ2-7, with D tentatively TRBD1 (5 bases). CDR3 length equals 12 residues. Trimming cost V 3 bases and J 3 bases, with 6 bases left between them. Germline V gene sequence: CDR1 ENHRY, CDR2 SYGVKD. The CDR3 spells CAISEGDYEQYF. DNA for the CDR3: TGTGCCATCAGTGAAGGGGACTACGAGCAGTACTTC.

The gene calls are TRBV7-3 and TRBJ2-1; 7 bases align to TRBD2. J was trimmed by 5 bases and V by 5 bases; bases with no gene match: 18. CDR1 is SGHTA, CDR2 FQGTGA, per germline. CDR3 length: 18 residues. CDR3 protein: CASSPGLDSHWDDNEQFF. The CDR3 DNA is TGTGCCAGCAGCCCAGGACTAGATAGTCACTGGGATGACAATGAGCAGTTCTTC. Full variable domain (missing parts from reference TRBV7-3 and TRBJ2-1): GAGVSQTPSNKVTEKGKYVELRCDPISGHTALYWYRQSLGQGPEFLIYFQGTGAADDSGLPNDRFFAVRPEGSVSTLKIQRTERGDSAVYLCASSPGLDSHWDDNEQFFGPGTRLTVL.

The chain employs TRBV4-2 and TRBJ2-7; 12 bases align to TRBD2. V was pared by 5 bases and J by 0 bases, with 14 bases of the junction left unmatched. Germline V CDR1 and CDR2: LGHNA, YNFKEQ. This CDR3 is 19 amino acids long. The CDR3 region has the DNA TGTGCCAGCAGCTACGACTCCGGGACTAGCGGGTCAAGCTCCTACGAGCAGTACTTC. Translated, it gives CASSYDSGTSGSSSYEQYF.

The chain carries TRBV13 and TRBJ1-1; 8 bases match TRBD1. Germline V gene sequence: CDR1 PRHDT, CDR2 FYEKMQ (reference sequence). V trimming: 5 bases; J trimming: 3 bases; junction bases outside the gene matches: 8. This CDR3 is 15 amino acids long. The CDR3 bases are TGTGCCAGCAGCCCCGACAGGGGAGCGGACACTGAAGCTTTCTTT. Its translation: CASSPDRGADTEAFF.

This chain links TRBV7-9 with TRBJ1-6, with 7 bases fitting TRBD1. From germline, CDR1 is SEHNR and CDR2 FQNEAQ (reference sequence). V shed 7 bases, J shed 4 bases, and the junction held 4 bases outside the gene matches. This CDR3 has 14 residues. CDR3 DNA sequence: TGTGCCAGCAACAGGGGCGCATATAATTCACCCCTCCACTTT. Amino acids: CASNRGAYNSPLHF.

This chain links TRBV2 with TRBJ1-2; D remains unclear. The germline CDR1 and CDR2 sequences are SNHLY and FYNNEI. The CDR3 contains 17 residues. The V gene lost 7 bases and the J gene lost 4 bases, with 25 bases spanning the gap. CDR3 loop: CASIHPPTSSVSYGYTF. The CDR3 nucleotides read TGTGCCAGCATCCACCCCCCCACTTCTAGCGTTAGCTATGGCTACACCTTC.

The V call is TRBV3-1 (or the pseudogene TRBV3-2), the J call TRBJ1-3, with D unclear. The V end lost 4 bases, the J end lost 0 bases, and 16 bases lay between the germline ends. The CDR3 contains 17 residues. Per the germline V gene, CDR1 is LGHDT and CDR2 is YNNKEL (reference sequence). The DNA for the CDR3 is TGTGCCAGCAGCCTGTTATTTCTCCGGGACTCTGGAAACACCATATATTTT. This sequence encodes CASSLLFLRDSGNTIYF.

This chain links TRBV27 with TRBJ2-5; 10 bases agree with TRBD2. The J segment lost 5 bases and the V segment lost 6 bases, leaving 6 bases of the junction unmatched. The CDR3 length is 14 residues. Germline assignment: CDR1 MNHEY and CDR2 SMNVEV (reference sequence). The CDR3 sequence: CASRLAGVPETQYF. The CDR3 DNA reads TGTGCCAGCAGGCTAGCGGGAGTCCCGGAGACCCAGTACTTC.

The chain links TRBV5-4 to TRBJ2-3, with 7 nucleotides matching TRBD1. Germline CDR1 is SGHNT and CDR2 is YYREEE (reference sequence). The CDR3 covers 14 residues. V dropped 0 bases and J dropped 8; count of bases not matched to a gene: 6. CDR3 coding DNA: TGTGCCAGCAGCTTGGTCGGGCGACAGGGTACGCAGTATTTT. Translation gives CASSLVGRQGTQYF. Together with reference TRBV5-4 and TRBJ2-3, the CDR3 gives the full variable domain: ETGVTQSPTHLIKTRGQQVTLRCSSQSGHNTVSWYQQALGQGPQFIFQYYREEENGRGNFPPRFSGLQFPNYSSELNVNALELDDSALYLCASSLVGRQGTQYFGPGTRLTVL.

The chain recombines TRBV28 with TRBJ2-7, with D maybe TRBD1 (6 bases). The CDR3 length is 14 residues. CDR1 and CDR2 from the germline V gene are MDHEN and SYDVKM. With 3 bases removed from V and 3 bases from J, the gap between germline ends came to 12 bases. CDR3 DNA: TGTGCCAGCAGTTTGGCAGGGGACATCTACGAGCAGTACTTC. Its protein product is CASSLAGDIYEQYF. The whole variable domain, filled in from reference TRBV28 and TRBJ2-7, reads DVKVTQSSRYLVKRTGEKVFLECVQDMDHENMFWYRQDPGLGLRLIYFSYDVKMKEKGDIPEGYSVSREKKERFSLILESASTNQTSMYLCASSLAGDIYEQYFGPGTRLTVT.

The chain links TRBV19 to TRBJ1-1; D perhaps matches TRBD1 (5 bases). V was trimmed by 0 bases and J by 11 bases, leaving 13 bases between them. This CDR3 region has 13 residues. Germline V gene lookup returns CDR1 LNHDA and CDR2 SQIVND (reference sequence). The CDR3 coding sequence is TGTGCCAGTAGTATAGATAACAGGAAGGGTGCTTTCTTT. Protein sequence: CASSIDNRKGAFF.

V and J are TRBV12-3 or TRBV12-4 and TRBJ1-5, with TRBD1 matching 7 bases. V dropped 4 bases and J dropped 7; count of bases not matched to a gene: 4. This CDR3 has 13 residues. Here the CDR3 DNA reads TGTGCCAGCAGTTCCCTACAGGGGCAGCCCCAGCATTTT. Its translation is CASSSLQGQPQHF.

This rearrangement joins TRBV20-1 to TRBJ2-7; TRBD2 is a possible D gene (5 bases). CDR1 is DFQATT and CDR2 is SNEGSKA in the germline V gene (reference sequence). The ends were cut back, 3 bases at V and 6 bases at J, with 15 bases in the middle. The CDR3 is 13 amino acids. The CDR3 spells CSASRDLGSEQYF. Here the CDR3 DNA reads TGCAGTGCTAGTAGGGATCTGGGGAGCGAGCAGTACTTC.

The rearrangement links TRBV19 to TRBJ1-1; D is perhaps TRBD1 (5 bases). This CDR3 is built from 14 residues. Germline V gene sequence: CDR1 LNHDA, CDR2 SQIVND (reference sequence). Deletions cut 1 base from V and 6 bases from J, with 12 bases between. The CDR3 region is CASSIGGDLAEAFF. The DNA for the CDR3 is TGTGCCAGTAGTATAGGGGGGGATCTCGCTGAAGCTTTCTTT.

This chain joins TRBV6-2 or TRBV6-3 and TRBJ2-7, with D possibly being TRBD2 (5 bases). V lost 5 bases to trimming and J lost 4 bases, with 9 bases between them. The CDR3 spans 12 residues. CDR1 MNHEY and CDR2 SVGEGT come from the germline V gene. The CDR3 protein is CASSTRVYEQYF. The CDR3 coding sequence is TGTGCCAGCAGTACTAGGGTTTACGAGCAGTACTTC.

The chain recombines TRBV12-3 or TRBV12-4 with TRBJ1-2, with a weak D call TRBD1 (5 bases). V lost 5 bases to trimming and J lost 4 bases, with 11 bases between them. This CDR3 spans 13 amino acids. CDR3 loop: CASSRPGGYGYTF. CDR3 DNA: TGTGCCAGCAGTCGGCCCGGGGGCTATGGCTACACCTTC.

V gene TRBV19 combines with J gene TRBJ1-5, with 8 bases fitting TRBD1. The CDR3 is 15 amino acids. V lost 7 bases to trimming and J lost 4 bases; unmatched junction nucleotides: 9. CDR1 and CDR2 (germline): LNHDA, SQIVND (reference sequence). CDR3 nucleotide sequence: TGTGCCAGTACTCCGGACAGGGAAGCAAATCAGCCCCAGCATTTT. Residues: CASTPDREANQPQHF.

The J gene is TRBJ1-1, the V gene TRBV28; 8 bases line up with TRBD1. After removal of 8 bases from V and 4 bases from J, the junction contained 15 bases not matched to a gene. Germline-derived CDR1 and CDR2 are MDHEN and SYDVKM. The CDR3 spans 16 residues. The CDR3 spells CASGSGGVGLVTEAFF. DNA of the CDR3: TGTGCCAGCGGTTCAGGGGGCGTGGGGCTGGTCACTGAAGCTTTCTTT.

The chain recombines TRBV2 with TRBJ2-3, with 9 bases fitting TRBD2. This CDR3 has 14 amino acids. The germline gives CDR1 SNHLY, CDR2 FYNNEI. V shed 6 bases and J 5 bases; nucleotides not matched to a gene: 6. Here the CDR3 DNA reads TGTGCCAGCAGGGGCGGGGGGGCAGGAGATACGCAGTATTTT. It specifies CASRGGGAGDTQYF.